This T cell receptor (beta chain) appears in the sequencing data of a study of OX40 agonist ivuxolimab in advanced cancers. Study as a whole: Ivuxolimab, which is an agonistic anti-OX40 (CD134) antibody, was administered to the patients. Partial responses were achieved by three patients, of whom one had hepatocellular carcinoma and two had cutaneous melanoma. Broader study findings: Certain nonresponders additionally had low normalized T-cell clonal expansion.

Germline V gene lookup returns CDR1 MNHNY and CDR2 SVGAGI (reference sequence). This CDR3 is 15 amino acids long. V dropped 10 bases and J dropped 1 base, with 16 bases sitting between them. The cohort excluded patients with autoimmune disease history or systemic immunosuppression. Note on this clone: Its antigen is not known.

Profiled with immunoSEQ multiplex PCR; TCRdb holds only in-frame clones, not every one. The repertoire consists of about 64,000 clones, with roughly 90% occurring once and the leading ten covering 2.5% to 3%. Material: CD4+ or CD8+ T cells sorted from blood, obtained in a trial of the OX40 agonist ivuxolimab. The chain links TRBV6-6 to TRBJ2-2, with a possible D match to TRBD2 (5 bases). This TCR was recovered from an adult with an advanced solid tumor such as melanoma, head and neck, liver or kidney cancer. The CDR3 coding sequence is TGTGCCAACTCGCCGGGGTCAGGGAACACCGGGGAGCTGTTTTTT. It codes for CANSPGSGNTGELFF.